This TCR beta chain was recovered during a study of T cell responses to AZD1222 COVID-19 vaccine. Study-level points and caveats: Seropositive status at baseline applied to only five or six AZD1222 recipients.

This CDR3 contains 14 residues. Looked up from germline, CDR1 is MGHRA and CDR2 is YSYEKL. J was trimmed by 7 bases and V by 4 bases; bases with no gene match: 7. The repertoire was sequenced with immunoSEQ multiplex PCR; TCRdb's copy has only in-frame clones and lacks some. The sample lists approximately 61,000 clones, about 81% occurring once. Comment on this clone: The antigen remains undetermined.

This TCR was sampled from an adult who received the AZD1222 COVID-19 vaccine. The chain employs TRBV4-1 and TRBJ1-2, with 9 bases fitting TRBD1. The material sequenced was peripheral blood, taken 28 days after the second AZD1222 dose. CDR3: CASSPTGQGPGYTF. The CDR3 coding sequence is TGCGCCAGCAGCCCTACAGGACAGGGGCCTGGCTACACCTTC.